The 7 T cell receptor beta chains below come from one sample, sequenced in a study of blood T cell repertoires in COVID-19. Clones were sequenced by immunoSEQ multiplex PCR, and TCRdb holds only the in-frame ones, with some missing. The sample includes roughly 80,000 clones, around 88% seen only once; the top ten take around 7%. Sequencing was done on a sample of peripheral blood. The receptors originated from a woman of 80 years or more with acute or convalescent COVID-19.

This chain uses TRBV6-5 with TRBJ1-2; D perhaps matches TRBD1 (6 bases). The V gene's germline CDR1 is MNHEY and CDR2 SVGAGI. V dropped 5 bases and J dropped 8 bases, with 12 bases sitting between them. The length of the CDR3 is 12 residues. DNA of the CDR3: TGTGCCAGCAGTCGGGGGGCGCGAGGCTACACCTTC. Translation gives CASSRGARGYTF.

The gene calls are TRBV9 and TRBJ2-3, with 10 nucleotides matching TRBD2. In germline, CDR1 is SGDLS, CDR2 YYNGEE. The CDR3 covers 18 residues. The junction had 7 bases not matched to a gene; V was cut back by 0 bases and J by 0 bases. The CDR3 reads CASSVGTSGRPSTDTQYF. The CDR3 coding sequence is TGTGCCAGCAGCGTAGGGACTAGCGGAAGACCTAGCACAGATACGCAGTATTTT.

The chain couples TRBV2 to TRBJ1-1; tentatively, D is TRBD1 (5 bases). The CDR3 length is 14 residues. Germline loops: CDR1 SNHLY, CDR2 FYNNEI. V dropped 1 base and J dropped 4 bases, with 10 bases sitting between them. This CDR3 reads CASSEVGGSTEAFF. Here the CDR3 DNA reads TGTGCCAGCAGTGAAGTGGGGGGGAGCACTGAAGCTTTCTTT.

This clone was recorded a few times. The rearrangement joins TRBV6-5 to TRBJ2-3, with TRBD1 matching 9 bases. The CDR3 loop spans 15 amino acids. The germline CDR1 and CDR2 sequences are MNHEY and SVGAGI. The V gene end was trimmed by 6 bases and the J gene end by 1 base; junction bases not matched to a gene: 5. As DNA, the CDR3 is TGTGCCAGCAGCTACAGGGGGCCGGGCACAGATACGCAGTATTTT. Residues: CASSYRGPGTDTQYF.

This chain joins TRBV4-3 and TRBJ2-7, with TRBD2 identical over 12 bases. The CDR3 has 15 residues. Germline V CDR1 and CDR2: LGHNA, YSLEER. Losses at the gene ends were 0 bases for V and 5 bases for J; bases not matched to a gene: 2. CDR3 DNA: TGCGCCAGCAGCCAAGATCGGACTAGCGGGGACGAGCAGTACTTC. This codes for CASSQDRTSGDEQYF.

V and J are TRBV18 and TRBJ2-1, with TRBD2 identical over 11 bases. V was pared by 0 bases and J by 9 bases, with 4 bases of the junction left unmatched. CDR3 size: 15 residues. Looked up from germline, CDR1 is KGHSH and CDR2 is LQKENI. CDR3 coding DNA: TGTGCCAGCTCACCACCGGGGACTAGCGGTGGTGAGCAGTTCTTC. Amino acid sequence: CASSPPGTSGGEQFF.

This clone was observed once. The CDR3 sequence is CASSSRGQPNYGYTF. CDR3 DNA: TGTGCCAGCAGCTCCCGGGGACAGCCTAACTATGGCTACACCTTC. J is TRBJ1-2 and V is TRBV7-2; 7 nucleotides line up with TRBD1. Trimming took 4 bases from V and 0 from J; bases not matched to a gene: 5. This CDR3 has 15 amino acids. Germline CDR1 SGHTA, CDR2 FQGNSA.